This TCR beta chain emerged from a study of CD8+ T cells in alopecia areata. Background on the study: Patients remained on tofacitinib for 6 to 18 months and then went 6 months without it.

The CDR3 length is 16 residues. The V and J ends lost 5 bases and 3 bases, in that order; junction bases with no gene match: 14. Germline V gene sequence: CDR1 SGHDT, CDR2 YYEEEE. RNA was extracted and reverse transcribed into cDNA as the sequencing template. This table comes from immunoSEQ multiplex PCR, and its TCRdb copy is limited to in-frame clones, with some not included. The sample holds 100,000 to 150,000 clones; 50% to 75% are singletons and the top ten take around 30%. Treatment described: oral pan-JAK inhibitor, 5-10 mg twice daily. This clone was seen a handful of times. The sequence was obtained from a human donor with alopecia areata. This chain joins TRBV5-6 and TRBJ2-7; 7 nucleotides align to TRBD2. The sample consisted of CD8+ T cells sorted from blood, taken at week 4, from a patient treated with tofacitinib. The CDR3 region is CASSWGGKLGDYEQYF. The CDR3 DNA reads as TGTGCCAGCAGTTGGGGAGGGAAACTTGGCGACTACGAGCAGTACTTC.